The rows below give T cell receptor beta chains drawn from one sample of a study of T cell responses to AZD1222 COVID-19 vaccine. The protocol was immunoSEQ multiplex PCR, while the TCRdb copy is restricted to in-frame clones and leaves out a portion. The data contain approximately 110,000 clones, about nine tenths of them seen just once; the ten biggest clones take up approximately 5%. This material consisted of peripheral blood, taken on day 0 of AZD1222 vaccination. The origin of the receptors is an adult in good health. The CDR3 runs from the conserved cysteine through the conserved F or W. A D gene is named only where the DNA matches it firmly. Only part of the rows carry a size: once, few, many, or a class if the clone is expanded.

15 | TRBJ2-2 | . | TRBV6-6 | once | CASSYGGPNTGELFF | TGTGCCAGCAGTTACGGGGGCCCGAACACCGGGGAGCTGTTTTTT
11 | TRBJ1-1 | . | TRBV12-3/TRBV12-4 | . | CASSLLQRTFF | TGTGCCAGCAGTTTACTACAGAGGACTTTCTTT
16 | TRBJ1-2 | TRBD1 | TRBV4-3 | . | CASSQERQGANYGYTF | TGCGCCAGCAGCCAAGAAAGACAGGGGGCTAACTATGGCTACACCTTC
15 | TRBJ2-1 | . | TRBV25-1 | . | CASSVLQTSYNEQFF | TGTGCCAGCAGTGTACTCCAGACCTCCTACAATGAGCAGTTCTTC
15 | TRBJ2-7 | TRBD2 | TRBV10-3 | once | CAVTSGGKSSYEQYF | TGTGCCGTGACTAGCGGGGGGAAAAGCTCCTACGAGCAGTACTTC
16 | TRBJ1-6 | . | TRBV20-1 | . | CSASRGGAGYNSPLHF | TGCAGTGCTAGTCGGGGGGGCGCCGGTTATAATTCACCCCTCCACTTT
15 | TRBJ1-3 | . | TRBV7-8 | . | CASSLVSGSGNTIYF | TGTGCCAGCAGCTTAGTTTCCGGCTCTGGAAACACCATATATTTT
14 | TRBJ1-1 | TRBD1 | TRBV7-6 | . | CASSQTGENTEAFF | TGTGCCAGCAGCCAGACAGGGGAGAACACTGAAGCTTTCTTT
14 | TRBJ1-4 | . | TRBV10-3 | . | CAISDGRGNEKLFF | TGTGCCATCAGTGATGGCAGGGGAAATGAAAAACTGTTTTTT
15 | TRBJ1-5 | . | TRBV6-5 | . | CASKGEAGSNQPQHF | TGTGCCAGCAAGGGTGAAGCGGGGTCCAATCAGCCCCAGCATTTT
17 | TRBJ1-1 | . | TRBV27 | few | CASSPDHVGRSNTEAFF | TGTGCCAGCAGCCCGGACCACGTCGGACGAAGTAACACTGAAGCTTTCTTT
14 | TRBJ1-6 | . | TRBV2 | once | CASRAGRNNSPLHF | TGTGCCAGCAGGGCGGGACGGAATAATTCACCCCTCCACTTT
15 | TRBJ2-3 | TRBD1 | TRBV3-1/TRBV3-2 | . | CASTRDRPRKDTQYF | TGTGCCAGCACGCGGGACAGGCCCCGTAAAGATACGCAGTATTTT
11 | TRBJ2-5 | . | TRBV5-1 | . | CASSFQETQYF | TGCGCCAGCAGCTTTCAAGAGACCCAGTACTTC
13 | TRBJ1-6 | . | TRBV6-5 | . | CASSNQDNSPLHF | TGTGCCAGCAGCAATCAGGATAATTCACCCCTCCACTTT
12 | TRBJ2-5 | . | TRBV14 | . | CASSITGARMDF | TGTGCCAGCAGCATCACCGGGGCGCGGATGGACTTC
14 | TRBJ2-4 | TRBD1 | TRBV5-8 | . | CASSQPQGKNIQYF | TGTGCCAGCAGCCAACCACAGGGGAAAAACATTCAGTACTTC
15 | TRBJ1-6 | . | TRBV4-3 | few | CASSQGGQDQSPLHF | TGCGCCAGCAGCCAAGGCGGGCAGGATCAATCACCCCTCCACTTT
14 | TRBJ2-5 | TRBD2 | TRBV6-5 | . | CASRRLAGQETQYF | TGTGCCAGCAGACGACTAGCGGGGCAAGAGACCCAGTACTTC
13 | TRBJ2-2 | . | TRBV24-1 | once | CATSDPPQGELFF | TGTGCCACCAGTGACCCCCCTCAGGGGGAGCTGTTTTTT
16 | TRBJ2-3 | . | TRBV2 | . | CASSEQGLPGADTQYF | TGTGCCAGCAGTGAACAGGGACTACCAGGGGCAGATACGCAGTATTTT
16 | TRBJ2-2 | . | TRBV23-1 | . | CASINRDSKNTGELFF | TGCGCCAGCATCAACCGGGACTCAAAGAACACCGGGGAGCTGTTTTTT
15 | TRBJ2-5 | TRBD2 | TRBV15 | . | CATSLAGAGVETQYF | TGTGCCACCAGCCTAGCGGGGGCCGGAGTAGAGACCCAGTACTTC
14 | TRBJ1-2 | TRBD1 | TRBV3-1/TRBV3-2 | . | CASSRVGQTYGYTF | TGTGCCAGCAGCCGCGTGGGACAGACTTATGGCTACACCTTC
15 | TRBJ2-3 | . | TRBV7-2 | . | CASSLRQTSTDTQYF | TGTGCCAGCAGCTTAAGGCAGACCAGCACAGATACGCAGTATTTT
15 | TRBJ2-1 | . | TRBV7-8 | . | CASTKEGVSYNEQFF | TGTGCCAGCACCAAGGAGGGTGTCTCCTACAATGAGCAGTTCTTC
14 | TRBJ1-4 | TRBD1 | TRBV27 | . | CASSKGDSLEKLFF | TGTGCCAGCAGTAAGGGGGACAGCCTTGAAAAACTGTTTTTT
16 | TRBJ1-1 | . | TRBV20-1 | . | CSASSTGRGWDTEAFF | TGCAGTGCTAGTTCTACAGGTCGGGGGTGGGACACTGAAGCTTTCTTT